A single sample is the source of the 18 T cell receptor beta chains below, sequenced in a study of T cells in Graves' hyperthyroidism and ophthalmopathy. The source material, RNA transcripts, was used to amplify TCR beta CDR3 regions. In the first-round RT-PCR of the TCR CDR3, the HTBI primer set was used. TCRdb processed the multiplex PCR reads anew with MiXCR; each CDR3 protein has one entry. The sample holds approximately 330,000 distinct CDR3 sequences, over 20% seen once. The sequencing input was blood. These receptors all come from a woman aged 50 to 60 with Graves' hyperthyroidism.

The CDR3 protein is CASSQLTGTGPPGQYF. Here the CDR3 DNA reads TGTGCCAGCAGTCAACTGACCGGGACAGGGCCCCCCGGGCAGTACTTC. V usage is TRBV12-3 or TRBV12-4 and J usage is TRBJ2-7; 9 nucleotides line up with TRBD1. Trimming cost V 5 bases and J 9 bases; bases outside gene matches: 17. CDR3 size: 16 residues.

This clonotype was observed a handful of times. The chain employs TRBV5-1 and TRBJ2-2, with 7 bases matching TRBD1. CDR1 and CDR2 (germline): SGHRS, YFSETQ. V gave up 6 bases and J gave up 7 bases; unmatched junction bases: 15. CDR3 size: 16 residues. Here the CDR3 reads CASTLLTGKGFGELFF. CDR3 in DNA: TGCGCCAGCACCCTCCTGACAGGGAAGGGTTTCGGGGAGCTGTTTTTT.

The chain employs TRBV27 and TRBJ1-5, with D unclear. The CDR3 has 15 amino acids. Germline V gives CDR1 MNHEY, CDR2 SMNVEV (reference sequence). Trimming stripped 1 base from V and 4 bases from J, with 11 bases between. This chain's CDR3 is CASSLLAGNNQPQHF. The CDR3 nucleotides read TGTGCCAGCAGTTTATTAGCGGGAAATAATCAGCCCCAGCATTTT.

This clonotype was found once. The CDR3 nucleotides are TGTGCCAGCAGCATAGCGGGAGTAGGCACCTACGAGCAGTACTTC. Its translation: CASSIAGVGTYEQYF. The chain uses TRBV12-3 or TRBV12-4 and TRBJ2-7; 9 bases map to TRBD2. The junction had 8 bases not matched to a gene; V was cut back by 6 bases and J by 2 bases. This CDR3 has 15 residues.

The chain couples TRBV5-6 to TRBJ1-3; D may be TRBD1 (6 bases). This CDR3 is 16 amino acids long. Germline lookup yields CDR1 SGHDT and CDR2 YYEEEE. V was clipped by 4 bases and J by 2 bases, with 16 bases between them. CDR3 bases: TGTGCCAGCAGCAAAGTACAGGGTGGAACTGGAAACACCATATATTTT. This encodes CASSKVQGGTGNTIYF.

With regard to this clonotype: One end of the junction is discordant with germline, which a read error may explain. The rearrangement links TRBV30 to TRBJ2-3; 16 nucleotides match TRBD2. Germline V lookup: CDR1 GTSNPN, CDR2 SVGIG (reference sequence). This CDR3 comprises 16 residues. DNA for the CDR3: TGTGCCTGGAGTTTAGGGACTAGCGGGGGGGGAGATACGCAGTATTTC. Its translation: CAWSLGTSGGGDTQYF.

The chain joins TRBV20-1 to TRBJ2-3, with D tentatively TRBD1 or TRBD2 (5 bases each). The CDR3 length is 14 residues. CDR1 DFQATT and CDR2 SNEGSKA come from the germline V gene (reference sequence). Trimming took 5 bases from V and 2 from J, leaving 14 bases between them. CDR3 loop: CSAGGTLDTDTQYF. The CDR3 DNA follows: TGCAGTGCTGGTGGGACCTTAGACACAGATACGCAGTATTTT.

The gene calls are TRBV6-1 and TRBJ2-1, with TRBD2 matching over 12 bases. Trimming at V came to 5 bases and at J to 6 bases, leaving 11 bases not matched to a gene. The CDR3 totals 17 residues. Germline CDR1 MNHNS, CDR2 SASEGT. The CDR3 region is CASSPRTSGTPSNEQFF. For the CDR3, the DNA is TGTGCCAGCAGTCCACGGACTAGCGGGACGCCTTCCAATGAGCAGTTCTTC.

The J gene is TRBJ1-2, the V gene TRBV3-1; possible D gene TRBD1, 6 bases. V was pared by 2 bases and J by 6 bases, with 13 bases between. This CDR3 has 14 amino acids. CDR1 and CDR2 from the germline V gene are LGHDT and YNNKEL (reference sequence). Here the CDR3 reads CASSQLAGAHGYTF. The CDR3 DNA sequence: TGTGCCAGCAGCCAACTTGCGGGGGCACATGGCTACACCTTC.

There are many counts of this clonotype. The chain uses TRBV10-3 and TRBJ1-1; TRBD1 agrees at 10 bases. This CDR3 has 17 amino acids. CDR1 is ENHRY, CDR2 SYGVKD, per germline. The V and J ends lost 3 bases and 0 bases, in that order; junction bases with no gene match: 7. The CDR3 DNA reads as TGTGCCATCAGTGACGTCCCGGGACAGGGGATGAACACTGAAGCTTTCTTT. Translating it yields CAISDVPGQGMNTEAFF.

The V gene is TRBV9, the J gene TRBJ2-2; D gene ambiguous. This CDR3 region has 13 residues. With 0 bases removed from V and 6 bases from J, the gap between germline ends came to 6 bases. Per germline, CDR1 SGDLS and CDR2 YYNGEE. The CDR3 is CASSVVGAGELFF. The CDR3 DNA follows: TGTGCCAGCAGCGTAGTTGGGGCCGGGGAGCTGTTTTTT.

This clonotype has ten or more counts. The chain carries TRBV7-2 and TRBJ2-1; 7 positions match TRBD2. Germline values: CDR1 SGHTA, CDR2 FQGNSA. The CDR3 consists of 15 residues. V lost 5 bases to trimming and J lost 9 bases; unmatched junction nucleotides: 13. CDR3 in DNA: TGTGCCAGCAGCCTCACCCTAGCGGCCCCCGGTGAGCAGTTCTTC. Its translation: CASSLTLAAPGEQFF.

This clonotype was found many times. The J gene is TRBJ2-1, the V gene TRBV20-1, with D hard to call. Trimming pared 3 bases from V and 0 bases from J, leaving 6 bases between. The CDR3 sequence is 13 residues long. Germline assignment: CDR1 DFQATT and CDR2 SNEGSKA (reference sequence). For the CDR3, the DNA is TGCAGTGCTAGGGGTATCTCCTACAATGAGCAGTTCTTC. Encoded protein: CSARGISYNEQFF.

In this sample, this clonotype turned up many times. The chain uses TRBV5-4 and TRBJ2-7; 7 nucleotides align to TRBD2. V lost 3 bases and J lost 5; bases outside the gene matches: 11. Germline CDR1 SGHNT, CDR2 YYREEE (reference sequence). The CDR3 has 15 residues. The CDR3 reads CASSSFGGRSHEQYF. The CDR3 DNA follows: TGTGCCAGCAGCTCGTTTGGCGGGAGAAGCCACGAGCAGTACTTC. Supplemented by reference TRBV5-4 and TRBJ2-7, the full variable domain reads ETGVTQSPTHLIKTRGQQVTLRCSSQSGHNTVSWYQQALGQGPQFIFQYYREEENGRGNFPPRFSGLQFPNYSSELNVNALELDDSALYLCASSSFGGRSHEQYFGPGTRLTVT.

This clonotype was seen many times. This chain uses TRBV3-1 with TRBJ2-3, with 10 bases matching TRBD2. The V segment lost 0 bases and the J segment 5 bases; nucleotides outside the gene matches: 5. The CDR3 loop spans 16 amino acids. Germline-derived CDR1 and CDR2 are LGHDT and YNNKEL (reference sequence). CDR3: CASSQEAGGPGDTQYF. The CDR3 region has the DNA TGTGCCAGCAGCCAAGAAGCGGGAGGGCCGGGAGATACGCAGTATTTT.

V and J are TRBV19 and TRBJ2-1; a weak D match, TRBD2 (5 bases). Germline-derived CDR1 and CDR2 are LNHDA and SQIVND (reference sequence). The CDR3 is made up of 13 amino acids. V was trimmed by 1 base and J by 9 bases, leaving 10 bases between them. The CDR3 sequence: CASSIAREFEQFF. CDR3 bases: TGTGCCAGTAGTATAGCAAGGGAGTTTGAGCAGTTCTTC.

The J gene is TRBJ2-5, the V gene TRBV20-1; D may be TRBD2 (5 bases). The germline gives CDR1 DFQATT, CDR2 SNEGSKA (reference sequence). This CDR3 comprises 14 residues. The V gene lost 1 base and the J gene lost 2 bases, with 11 bases spanning the gap. The CDR3 sequence: CSARGETPQETQYF. The CDR3 DNA sequence: TGCAGTGCTAGAGGGGAGACACCGCAAGAGACCCAGTACTTC.

V and J are TRBV9 and TRBJ1-1, with TRBD1 matching over 7 bases. The CDR3 consists of 15 residues. The germline V gene has CDR1 SGDLS and CDR2 YYNGEE. Losses at the gene ends were 4 bases for V and 3 bases for J; bases not matched to a gene: 9. The CDR3 nucleotides read TGTGCCAGCAGCCCTCACCCTGACAGGGACACTGAAGCTTTCTTT. This encodes CASSPHPDRDTEAFF.